A selection of T cell receptor beta chains follows, all from one sample in a study of beta chain features in type 1 diabetes. Some clones are missing from TCRdb's copy, which holds only in-frame ones; the method was immunoSEQ multiplex PCR. Of hundreds of thousands of clones listed, roughly 16% are singletons. Sequences were obtained from naive CD4+ T cells from blood. The receptors were sampled from a man younger than 35 in good health. Both conserved end residues are part of each CDR3.

v_gene | CDR3aa
TRBV7-2 | CASRGGNYEQYF
TRBV7-9 | CASSLGIPGRKTSYGYTF
TRBV5-1 | CASSLAGGSYNSPLHF
TRBV4-3 | CASSQDGRGQFF
TRBV28 | CASLDLPGQGHNEQFF
TRBV14 | CASSQTGFRSSYNEQFF
TRBV7-8 | CASSQSPTGPGYTF
TRBV5-1 | CASSIPLVLVYNEQFF
TRBV29-1 | CSAGRSVNTGELFF
TRBV29-1 | CSVVWWGRGLEAFF
TRBV7-2 | CASSFALAGGPYEQYF
TRBV4-3 | CASSQQQEISGYTF
TRBV4-3 | CASSHVTGTGGIGYTF
TRBV18 | CASSQRTDSSHGYTF
TRBV5-1 | CASSLVGSGELFF
TRBV9 | CASSVASFYEQFF
TRBV30 | CAWRGQGFGYEQYF
TRBV5-1 | CASSFQGPYEQYF
TRBV28 | CASSLSGIWGNQPQHF
TRBV28 | CASSRDRVLPGQYF
TRBV30 | CAWSLLAAPDTQYF
TRBV28 | CASRNNDRGSNEKLFF
TRBV9 | CASSGTENYGYTF
TRBV4-2 | CASSQDLGNQIYGYTF
TRBV7-7 | CASSPTQGPTEAFF
TRBV11-3 | CASSLPESNEQFF
TRBV30 | CAWRKWAGRTYEQYF
TRBV7-3 | CASSFGQGSYNEQFF
TRBV4-2 | CASSQDSSGGIYNEQFF
TRBV29-1 | CSVEARDRGPGNTIYF
TRBV7-2 | CASSFTGGYEQYF
TRBV19 | CASSISGTGSYEQYF
TRBV20-1 | CSARGHNEQFF
TRBV11-2 | CASSSRPNLQRSGANVLTF
TRBV7-9 | CASSTRQGSDF